The 21 T cell receptor beta chains in this list originate from one sample, sequenced in a study of vaccination and CD4 T cells after COVID-19. Each CDR3 protein is one row after TCRdb ran MiXCR on the PCR reads. The sample shows some 20,000 distinct CDR3 sequences, roughly 62% of them seen only once. This sample comprised CD4+ T cells from blood, obtained before SARS-CoV-2 vaccination. These receptors originate from a human donor who had recovered from COVID-19.

The table lists this clonotype with a few counts. The CDR3 nucleotides read TGCAGTGCTAGGGGGGACAGGGGATACACAGATACGCAGTATTTT. This gives the protein CSARGDRGYTDTQYF. The J gene is TRBJ2-3, the V gene TRBV20-1; 10 nucleotides agree with TRBD1. This CDR3 contains 15 residues. The trim removed 3 bases at V and 2 bases at J, leaving 5 bases unmatched. Germline CDR1 DFQATT, CDR2 SNEGSKA (reference sequence).

V usage is TRBV7-9 and J usage is TRBJ2-4; D uncertain. Between the trimmed V and J ends, which lost 2 bases and 0 bases, there was a span of 5 bases. Germline assignment: CDR1 SEHNR and CDR2 FQNEAQ (reference sequence). This CDR3 spans 14 amino acids. This CDR3 is CASSLSLAKNIQYF. CDR3 nucleotide sequence: TGTGCCAGCAGCTTATCTCTAGCCAAAAACATTCAGTACTTC.

This chain links TRBV5-1 with TRBJ1-2; TRBD1 agrees at 7 bases. V was clipped by 4 bases and J by 2 bases; unmatched bases: 2. CDR1 is SGHRS and CDR2 is YFSETQ in the germline V gene. The length of the CDR3 is 13 residues. CDR3 amino acids: CASSTGQNYGYTF. The DNA of the CDR3 is TGCGCCAGCAGCACGGGACAGAACTATGGCTACACCTTC.

The rearrangement joins TRBV28 to TRBJ1-6; TRBD1 aligns across 7 bases. Germline V gene lookup returns CDR1 MDHEN and CDR2 SYDVKM. J lost 9 bases, V lost 5 bases, and 4 bases had no gene match. The length of the CDR3 is 13 residues. CDR3 sequence (DNA): TGTGCCAGCAGTCCCACAGGGGTTTCACCCCTCCACTTT. Amino acids: CASSPTGVSPLHF. Combining the CDR3 with reference TRBV28 and TRBJ1-6 gives the whole variable domain DVKVTQSSRYLVKRTGEKVFLECVQDMDHENMFWYRQDPGLGLRLIYFSYDVKMKEKGDIPEGYSVSREKKERFSLILESASTNQTSMYLCASSPTGVSPLHFGNGTRLTVT.

This clonotype was seen once. V is TRBV28 and J is TRBJ2-7; D assignment may be TRBD1 or TRBD2 (5 bases each). The ends were cut back, 6 bases at V and 4 bases at J, with 19 bases in the middle. CDR1 and CDR2 from the germline V gene are MDHEN and SYDVKM. The CDR3 length is 15 residues. CDR3 nucleotides: TGTGCCAGCAGGGACCTCGGGGCCCGAACATACGAGCAGTACTTC. This gives the protein CASRDLGARTYEQYF. Full variable domain (rest looked up from reference TRBV28 and TRBJ2-7): DVKVTQSSRYLVKRTGEKVFLECVQDMDHENMFWYRQDPGLGLRLIYFSYDVKMKEKGDIPEGYSVSREKKERFSLILESASTNQTSMYLCASRDLGARTYEQYFGPGTRLTVT.

The genes are TRBV20-1 and TRBJ2-7, with TRBD2 matching 11 bases. The CDR3 covers 17 residues. V was clipped by 2 bases and J by 0 bases; unmatched bases: 9. Germline V gene lookup returns CDR1 DFQATT and CDR2 SNEGSKA (reference sequence). The CDR3 DNA reads as TGCAGTGCTAGAAGTCCCGGGACTAGCGGAAGCTCCTACGAGCAGTACTTC. The encoded protein is CSARSPGTSGSSYEQYF.

This clonotype was seen more than once but under ten times. This chain uses TRBV19 with TRBJ1-5; D unresolved. Trimming left V 9 bases short and J 3 bases short, with 15 bases between. CDR1 and CDR2 from the germline V gene are LNHDA and SQIVND (reference sequence). There are 14 residues in the CDR3. In DNA, the CDR3 is TGTGCCAGCAAGGAGGACGGTTTCAATCAGCCCCAGCATTTT. Translation gives CASKEDGFNQPQHF.

This rearrangement joins TRBV7-6 to TRBJ2-3, with no clear D. The CDR3 runs to 15 residues. CDR1 is SGHVS and CDR2 is FNYEAQ in the germline V gene. Trimming left V 2 bases short and J 1 base short, with 10 bases between. The chain's CDR3 is CASSLTGWGTDTQYF. The CDR3, as DNA: TGTGCCAGCAGCTTAACGGGCTGGGGCACAGATACGCAGTATTTT. The whole variable domain, remainder taken from reference TRBV7-6 and TRBJ2-3, is GAGVSQSPRYKVTKRGQDVALRCDPISGHVSLYWYRQALGQGPEFLTYFNYEAQQDKSGLPNDRFSAERPEGSISTLTIQRTEQRDSAMYRCASSLTGWGTDTQYFGPGTRLTVL.

In this sample, this clonotype turned up a few times. This sequence joins TRBV7-9 and TRBJ1-1; 8 bases map to TRBD1. The V segment lost 1 base and the J segment 8 bases; nucleotides outside the gene matches: 9. This CDR3 has 15 residues. CDR1 and CDR2 from the germline V gene are SEHNR and FQNEAQ (reference sequence). The CDR3 loop is CASSLVAGGAREAFF. The CDR3 DNA reads as TGTGCCAGCAGCTTAGTGGCAGGGGGCGCGAGGGAAGCTTTCTTT.

V usage is TRBV7-9 and J usage is TRBJ2-1, with TRBD2 matching 10 bases. J was trimmed by 4 bases and V by 5 bases; bases with no gene match: 8. The V gene's germline CDR1 is SEHNR and CDR2 FQNEAQ (reference sequence). The CDR3 runs to 16 residues. CDR3: CASSGGLAGVYNEQFF. The CDR3 bases are TGTGCCAGCAGCGGGGGGCTAGCGGGGGTATACAATGAGCAGTTCTTC.

This sequence joins TRBV4-2 and TRBJ2-3, with 9 bases identical to TRBD2. Unmatched junction bases numbered 9, after V lost 1 base and J lost 7 bases. The CDR3 runs to 16 residues. CDR1 LGHNA and CDR2 YNFKEQ come from the germline V gene. The CDR3 region is CASSQGPSGMENTQYF. The CDR3 DNA follows: TGTGCCAGCAGCCAAGGTCCTAGCGGGATGGAAAATACGCAGTATTTT.

This chain uses TRBV27 with TRBJ1-6, with D possibly TRBD1 on 6 matching bases. Trimming shortened V by 6 bases and J by 0 bases, and 9 bases separated the two germline ends. CDR3 length: 15 amino acids. The germline V gene encodes CDR1 MNHEY and CDR2 SMNVEV (reference sequence). DNA for the CDR3: TGTGCCAGCAGAAGGGGGAGCTCCTATAATTCACCCCTCCACTTT. As protein: CASRRGSSYNSPLHF.

The chain carries TRBV28 and TRBJ2-7; a weak D match, TRBD2 (5 bases). The CDR3 is 14 residues long. CDR1 MDHEN and CDR2 SYDVKM come from the germline V gene. V was shortened by 2 bases and J by 0 bases, with 8 bases between the two germline ends. The chain's CDR3 is CASSLAEVSYEQYF. As DNA, the CDR3 is TGTGCCAGCAGTTTAGCGGAGGTCTCCTACGAGCAGTACTTC.

This clonotype has only one observation. The chain employs TRBV27 and TRBJ2-1; TRBD2 matches at 8 bases. The V segment lost 7 bases and the J segment 2 bases; nucleotides outside the gene matches: 10. Germline V gene data show CDR1 as MNHEY and CDR2 as SMNVEV (reference sequence). The CDR3 consists of 16 residues. CDR3 protein: CASIARRGLAYNEQFF. The CDR3 DNA reads TGTGCCAGCATTGCCCGCCGGGGACTAGCCTACAATGAGCAGTTCTTC.

V and J are TRBV19 and TRBJ2-3; D is undetermined. The CDR3 length is 11 residues. V shed 5 bases and J shed 2 bases, with 2 bases lying between them. Germline V gene data show CDR1 as LNHDA and CDR2 as SQIVND (reference sequence). The CDR3 reads CASSHTDTQYF. CDR3 bases: TGTGCCAGTAGTCACACAGATACGCAGTATTTT.

This clonotype turned up a few times. The V gene is TRBV7-6, the J gene TRBJ2-5; TRBD2 is a possible D gene (6 bases). Germline CDR1 and CDR2: SGHVS and FNYEAQ. V lost 6 bases and J lost 1, with 9 bases in between. The CDR3 has 13 amino acids. The CDR3 DNA reads as TGTGCCAGCAGTCGACTAGGCCAAGAGACCCAGTACTTC. Its translation: CASSRLGQETQYF.

The rearrangement joins TRBV28 to TRBJ1-2; D is undetermined. The CDR3 runs 14 residues. CDR1 and CDR2 (germline): MDHEN, SYDVKM. The V end lost 5 bases, the J end lost 8 bases, and 18 bases lay between the germline ends. In DNA, the CDR3 is TGTGCCAGCAGTACGGGCGGAAGGTTGAGAGGCTACACCTTC. It yields the protein CASSTGGRLRGYTF.

This clonotype was detected only a few times. This chain links TRBV7-3 with TRBJ2-1, with D possibly being TRBD1 or TRBD2 (5 bases each). Per germline, CDR1 SGHTA and CDR2 FQGTGA. V was pared by 3 bases and J by 9 bases, with 27 bases between. This CDR3 is 18 amino acids long. The CDR3 DNA sequence: TGTGCCAGCAGCTTCGACGTTGGGGTGGGGACCGGTCGTGGTGAGCAGTTCTTC. Its translation is CASSFDVGVGTGRGEQFF.

This sequence joins TRBV5-1 and TRBJ1-2; TRBD1 is a possible D gene (5 bases). This CDR3 comprises 15 residues. Germline-derived CDR1 and CDR2 are SGHRS and YFSETQ. V was cut by 4 bases and J by 5 bases, with 18 bases left in between. The CDR3 coding sequence is TGCGCCAGCAGCCGAGGACAAGCCGCGGGTTATGGCTACACCTTC. Residues: CASSRGQAAGYGYTF.

This clonotype was recorded a few times. This sequence joins TRBV20-1 and TRBJ2-2; 12 positions agree with TRBD2. Germline-derived CDR1 and CDR2 are DFQATT and SNEGSKA (reference sequence). The CDR3 sequence is 14 residues long. The J segment lost 5 bases and the V segment lost 2 bases, leaving 0 bases of the junction unmatched. The CDR3 sequence: CSARTSGRTGELFF. CDR3 nucleotide sequence: TGCAGTGCTAGAACTAGCGGGAGGACCGGGGAGCTGTTTTTT.

The rearrangement links TRBV6-2 or TRBV6-3 to TRBJ2-1; D uncertain. Between the trimmed V and J ends, which lost 4 bases and 7 bases, there was a span of 8 bases. Germline assignment: CDR1 MNHEY and CDR2 SVGEGT. CDR3 length: 12 residues. CDR3 region: CASSFQWNEQFF. CDR3 nucleotides: TGTGCCAGCAGTTTTCAATGGAATGAGCAGTTCTTC.